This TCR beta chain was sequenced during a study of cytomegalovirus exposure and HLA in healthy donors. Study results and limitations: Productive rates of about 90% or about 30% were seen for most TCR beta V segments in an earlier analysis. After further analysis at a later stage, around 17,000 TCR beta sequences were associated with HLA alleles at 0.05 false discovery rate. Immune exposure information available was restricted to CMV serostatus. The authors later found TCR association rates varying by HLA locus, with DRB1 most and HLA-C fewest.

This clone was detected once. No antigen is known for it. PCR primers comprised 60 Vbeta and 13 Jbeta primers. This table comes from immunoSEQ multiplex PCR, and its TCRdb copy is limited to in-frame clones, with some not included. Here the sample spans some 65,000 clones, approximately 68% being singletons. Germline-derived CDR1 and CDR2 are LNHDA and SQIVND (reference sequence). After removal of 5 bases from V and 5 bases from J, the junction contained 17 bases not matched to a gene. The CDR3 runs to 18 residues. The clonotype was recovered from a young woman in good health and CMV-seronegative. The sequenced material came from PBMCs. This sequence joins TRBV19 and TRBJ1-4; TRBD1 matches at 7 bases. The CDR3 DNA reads TGTGCCAGTAGTGGGGAAAAAACGTCGAGGGGGCGGAATGAAAAACTGTTTTTT. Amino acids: CASSGEKTSRGRNEKLFF.